The clone carrying this TCR beta chain came up once. The sample belongs to a study of blood T cell repertoires in COVID-19. The CDR3 is 16 residues long. CDR1 is LNHDA and CDR2 is SQIVND in the germline V gene (reference sequence). The V segment lost 5 bases and the J segment 3 bases; nucleotides outside the gene matches: 9. Sequenced by immunoSEQ multiplex PCR; TCRdb stores in-frame clones only, minus some. The data hold 60,000 to 85,000 clones, with roughly 84% observed a single time. This sequence joins TRBV19 and TRBJ1-5; 8 bases align to TRBD1. Sequenced material: peripheral blood. The clonotype was recovered from a woman older than 75 with active or convalescent COVID-19. CDR3 nucleotides: TGTGCCAGTAGTTCCCGGCAGGGGGCCCTCAATCAGCCCCAGCATTTT. This sequence encodes CASSSRQGALNQPQHF.